A few counts support the clone carrying this T cell receptor (beta chain). Its antigen remains unknown. The data stem from a study of blood T cells in healthy people across ages. Findings and caveats of the study: Donors of long life had a larger count of naive CD4+ cells and greater diversity than aged donors.

Germline assignment: CDR1 DFQATT and CDR2 SNEGSKA (reference sequence). V was pared by 5 bases and J by 5 bases, with 13 bases between. CDR3 length: 12 amino acids. Each donor was a healthy Caucasian individual from Russia, aged about 6 to 100. Every donor contributed 8 to 10 milliliters of peripheral blood by blood draw. Primers used in a second PCR of about 6 to 11 cycles were a sample-barcoded 5' primer and a J-beta primer mix. TCRdb reanalysed the 5' RACE reads using MiXCR and keeps one entry per CDR3 protein. The table records hundreds of thousands of distinct CDR3 sequences, around 43% of them present only once.

Sequences were obtained from blood. This receptor was taken from a man of 80 years or more in good health. The chain links TRBV20-1 to TRBJ2-7; no clear D gene. This CDR3 is CSALDAPNEQYF. CDR3 coding DNA: TGCAGTGCTCTGGACGCACCCAACGAGCAGTACTTC.